This TCR beta chain was obtained from a study of identical twins' blood T cells. The authors' processing: Each donor had about 85,000 to nearly 500,000 clonotypes. TCRdb fed the 5' RACE reads into MiXCR, producing one record per CDR3 protein. What appears here as the V and J calls and clone size reflects TCRdb's work, not the paper's. The sample holds 400,000 or so distinct CDR3 sequences, about 28% seen once. This clonotype was counted only a few times. The CDR3 is 16 amino acids. Germline CDR1 and CDR2: KGHSH and LQKENI. V was pared by 3 bases and J by 0 bases, with 12 bases between. The sequencing sample was made of PBMCs. This chain links TRBV18 with TRBJ2-1; no clear D. The TCR originated in a woman between 18 and 50 years old in good health. The CDR3 DNA sequence: TGTGCCAGCTCACCGTTATCTCACAGCTCCTACAATGAGCAGTTCTTC. Translating gives CASSPLSHSSYNEQFF.